This T cell receptor beta chain was sequenced in a study of T cells expressing NK-cell markers. Study context: There were seven HCMV-seropositive donors and one seronegative donor among the eight sequenced.

With the 5' RACE reads reprocessed, TCRdb shows one record per CDR3 protein and no DNA. This sample's table has roughly 450,000 distinct CDR3 sequences. To note about this clonotype: Its target is unknown.

Findings and limits, study-wide: In five or six donors, dominant NKG2C+ clonotypes were roughly 1.0-7.5% of CD8+ T cells. The CD3+CD56-NKG2C+ fraction of a handful of donors was likewise dominated by these clonotypes.

The CDR3 spans 17 residues. The specimen sequenced was blood T cells: a sorted CD56 or NKG2C T cell subset, CD4+ or CD8+ T cells, or bulk PBMC T cells (not recorded which). The J gene is TRBJ2-1, the V gene TRBV12-3 or TRBV12-4; TCRdb calls TRBD2, which cannot be checked without DNA. The clonotype was recovered from a woman in her forties or fifties in good health. The CDR3 sequence: CASISLQTSGTYNEQFF.